These 16 T cell receptor beta chains were all obtained from the same sample, sequenced in a study of cytomegalovirus exposure and HLA in healthy donors. Primers for the PCR totalled 60 Vbeta and 13 Jbeta. Repertoires were generated with immunoSEQ multiplex PCR, while TCRdb's copy carries only in-frame clones and drops some. The sample contains 150,000 or so clones, over 65% of which appear only once. Sequencing was performed on PBMCs. The receptor source for this set is a woman aged 40 to 50 in good health and CMV-seronegative.

The rearrangement links TRBV2 to TRBJ1-1; D is uncertain. V was clipped by 5 bases and J by 11 bases, with 15 bases between them. Germline assignment: CDR1 SNHLY and CDR2 FYNNEI. The CDR3 contains 12 residues. The CDR3 nucleotides are TGTGCCAGCAGTTCACAGCGGGGTGAGGCTTTCTTT. Its protein is CASSSQRGEAFF.

This chain links TRBV29-1 with TRBJ2-7, with 7 bases lining up with TRBD1. CDR1 and CDR2 (germline): SQVTM, ANQGSEA. Germline trimming cut 5 bases from V and 2 bases from J; bases unmatched to any gene: 9. The CDR3 runs 14 residues. CDR3 loop: CSVLPGTATYEQYF. The CDR3 region has the DNA TGCAGCGTTTTACCCGGGACAGCGACCTACGAGCAGTACTTC.

The rearrangement joins TRBV5-1 to TRBJ2-1, with TRBD2 matching 8 bases. The CDR3 is 15 residues long. V lost 4 bases to trimming and J lost 6 bases; unmatched junction nucleotides: 9. Germline V gives CDR1 SGHRS, CDR2 YFSETQ. The CDR3 DNA reads as TGCGCCAGCAGCCTTGAGCGGGAGATTGGCAATGAGCAGTTCTTC. The encoded protein is CASSLEREIGNEQFF.

The chain couples TRBV5-1 to TRBJ1-2, with D hard to call. The V end was cut by 4 bases, the J end by 9 bases, with 19 bases between. This CDR3 spans 14 amino acids. Germline V lookup: CDR1 SGHRS, CDR2 YFSETQ. The CDR3 DNA reads TGCGCCAGCAGCCAAAGGGCCCTGGAGGCCTGCTACACCTTC. The encoded protein is CASSQRALEACYTF.

This sequence joins TRBV27 and TRBJ2-5; a weak D match, TRBD1 (5 bases). CDR3 length: 14 amino acids. Germline CDR1 is MNHEY and CDR2 is SMNVEV (reference sequence). V was clipped by 1 base and J by 3 bases, with 9 bases between them. The CDR3: CASSLWPGKETQYF. The CDR3 DNA is TGTGCCAGCAGTTTATGGCCAGGGAAAGAGACCCAGTACTTC.

The chain couples TRBV11-3 to TRBJ2-6, with TRBD1 identical over 9 bases. Per germline, CDR1 SGHNT and CDR2 YENEEA. The CDR3 has 17 residues. Losses at the gene ends were 5 bases for V and 4 bases for J; bases not matched to a gene: 9. DNA of the CDR3: TGTGCCAGCAGCCCCGGGACAGGGATACCAGGGGCCAACGTCCTGACTTTC. The encoded protein is CASSPGTGIPGANVLTF.

In this sample, this clone turned up once. The rearrangement links TRBV5-1 to TRBJ1-1; 7 positions match TRBD1. The CDR3 runs 16 residues. V lost 0 bases and J lost 0; bases outside the gene matches: 5. CDR1 SGHRS and CDR2 YFSETQ come from the germline V gene. The CDR3 nucleotides are TGCGCCAGCAGCTTGGTCGCGACAGGGATGAACACTGAAGCTTTCTTT. Translating gives CASSLVATGMNTEAFF.

The chain joins TRBV29-1 to TRBJ2-1; 9 bases fit TRBD2. The V segment lost 4 bases and the J segment 8 bases; nucleotides outside the gene matches: 9. The germline CDR1 and CDR2 sequences are SQVTM and ANQGSEA. The CDR3 consists of 14 residues. CDR3 nucleotide sequence: TGCAGCGTTGTCGATAGCGGGAGAGTGGATGAGCAGTTCTTC. Its protein is CSVVDSGRVDEQFF.

This sequence joins TRBV5-5 and TRBJ1-1; the D is unclear. CDR3 length: 13 amino acids. The V gene's germline CDR1 is SGHKS and CDR2 YYEKEE (reference sequence). Trimming left V 2 bases short and J 1 base short, with 6 bases between. The CDR3 spells CASSFAENTEAFF. CDR3 nucleotide sequence: TGTGCCAGCAGCTTCGCGGAGAACACTGAAGCTTTCTTT.

V gene TRBV5-8 combines with J gene TRBJ1-1; D perhaps matches TRBD1 (6 bases). Trimming stripped 3 bases from V and 0 bases from J, with 18 bases between. Germline V CDR1 and CDR2: SGHTS, YDEGEE. This CDR3 comprises 17 residues. CDR3 nucleotides: TGTGCCAGCAGCTCTGGGGGCGTTCGGCTGTTGAACACTGAAGCTTTCTTT. The encoded protein is CASSSGGVRLLNTEAFF.

Only a few counts were recorded for this clone. Other DNA sequences of this sample code for an identical CDR3. The rearrangement uses TRBV11-3 and TRBJ2-3; 8 nucleotides agree with TRBD2. There are 15 residues in the CDR3. The V gene end was trimmed by 5 bases and the J gene end by 2 bases; junction bases not matched to a gene: 6. CDR1 and CDR2 (germline): SGHNT, YENEEA. The CDR3 spells CASSPGGGPTDTQYF. The DNA of the CDR3 is TGTGCCAGCAGCCCCGGCGGGGGGCCCACAGATACGCAGTATTTT.

This clone was found once. The chain links TRBV7-8 to TRBJ1-1; tentatively, D is TRBD1 (5 bases). Germline-derived CDR1 and CDR2 are SGHVS and FQNEAQ. V shed 5 bases and J shed 6 bases, with 16 bases lying between them. This CDR3 contains 14 residues. The CDR3: CASSHRGPGAEAFF. The CDR3 DNA sequence: TGTGCCAGCAGCCACCGTGGGCCGGGGGCTGAAGCTTTCTTT.

The rearrangement uses TRBV11-3 and TRBJ2-6; D unclear. Germline V lookup: CDR1 SGHNT, CDR2 YENEEA. Trimming shortened V by 5 bases and J by 4 bases, and 12 bases separated the two germline ends. The CDR3 is 15 residues long. CDR3 coding DNA: TGTGCCAGCAGCCCCGACGGGTCCGGGGCCAACGTCCTGACTTTC. Amino acid sequence: CASSPDGSGANVLTF. Complete variable domain (other parts from reference TRBV11-3 and TRBJ2-6): EAGVVQSPRYKIIEKKQPVAFWCNPISGHNTLYWYLQNLGQGPELLIRYENEEAVDDSQLPKDRFSAERLKGVDSTLKIQPAELGDSAVYLCASSPDGSGANVLTFGAGSRLTVL.

The rearrangement uses TRBV27 and TRBJ1-1, with D possibly matching TRBD1 (6 bases). The germline V gene encodes CDR1 MNHEY and CDR2 SMNVEV (reference sequence). This CDR3 comprises 14 residues. Trimming shortened V by 5 bases and J by 0 bases, and 10 bases separated the two germline ends. The CDR3, as DNA: TGTGCCAGCAGTCCCGGACAGCTGAACACTGAAGCTTTCTTT. Encoded protein: CASSPGQLNTEAFF.

The CDR3 DNA reads as TGTGCCAGCAGTTTATCGTTCAGCGGGAGGAACGAGCAGTACTTC. Translating it yields CASSLSFSGRNEQYF. The chain has TRBV27 and TRBJ2-7; 9 nucleotides agree with TRBD2. The CDR3 extends over 15 amino acids. Germline trimming cut 0 bases from V and 5 bases from J; bases unmatched to any gene: 5. Germline assignment: CDR1 MNHEY and CDR2 SMNVEV (reference sequence).

As regards this clone: Additional DNA sequences in this sample encode the identical CDR3. The CDR3 loop reads CASSETVNTEAFF. CDR3 nucleotide sequence: TGTGCCAGCAGTGAAACGGTGAACACTGAAGCTTTCTTT. The chain links TRBV6-1 to TRBJ1-1; D is undetermined. CDR1 is MNHNS and CDR2 is SASEGT in the germline V gene. The V and J ends lost 2 bases and 0 bases respectively, with 4 bases between them. The CDR3 has 13 residues.